The T cell receptor beta chain under discussion was sequenced for a study of identical twins. Findings and caveats of the study: The abundant beta clonotypes from cord blood had fewer insertions, and memory repertoires had none of this. Low generation-probability sequences were in excess among twin-shared out-of-frame alpha sequences.

Healthy Caucasians provided all donations. Template switching created a universal primer site, and the cDNA included unique molecular identifiers. TCRdb reprocessed the 5' RACE reads with MiXCR, giving one entry per CDR3 protein. This sample has roughly 1.6 million distinct CDR3 sequences; around 29% occur once, and the top ten carry roughly 0.3%. Many counts were recorded for this clonotype. Its antigen is still unknown. V was cut by 4 bases and J by 2 bases, with 6 bases left in between. This CDR3 spans 13 amino acids. What was sequenced was cord blood. The TCR comes from a newborn girl in good health. The chain uses TRBV12-3 or TRBV12-4 and TRBJ1-5; unclear D gene. The CDR3 DNA is TGTGCCAGCAGTTCGGCACGCAATCAGCCCCAGCATTTT. Translated: CASSSARNQPQHF.